This TCR beta chain was sequenced in a study of technical replicates of blood from a few donors. The data were produced by immunoSEQ multiplex PCR, yet TCRdb's version contains in-frame clones alone and is incomplete. The table lists around 97,000 clones, approximately 96% of them singletons. The receptor was isolated from a human donor in good health. What was sequenced was T cells isolated from PBMCs.

CDR3 bases: TGTGCCAGCAGTTTCCAGGGGAGAGAAGAGCAGTACTTC. Its translation: CASSFQGREEQYF. This sequence joins TRBV28 and TRBJ2-7; D is perhaps TRBD1 (6 bases). The germline V gene has CDR1 MDHEN and CDR2 SYDVKM. CDR3 size: 13 residues. Deletions cut 3 bases from V and 7 bases from J, with 13 bases between.